The source of this T cell receptor beta chain is a study of T-cell memory formation after mild COVID-19. The CDR3 is 15 amino acids. Looked up from germline, CDR1 is SEHNR and CDR2 is FQNEAQ (reference sequence). The ends were cut back, 5 bases at V and 4 bases at J, with 17 bases in the middle. Study-level results: Detection of some responders pre-infection suggested pre-existing cross-reactive memory T cells participated.

Barcoded TCR alpha and TCR beta cDNA libraries with UMIs came from 5'RACE using constant-segment primers. MiXCR, applied by TCRdb to the 5' RACE reads, yields one record per CDR3 protein. The sample records tens of thousands of distinct CDR3 sequences, roughly 25% being singletons. Points on this clonotype: Its antigen remains unknown.

The genes are TRBV7-9 and TRBJ1-2; D may be TRBD1 (6 bases). Sequences were obtained from PBMCs or a T cell subset sorted from them (not recorded which). The clonotype comes from a man aged 18-30 years who had mild COVID-19 (a few samples of this study predate the infection). Cell type and time point are not known. The CDR3 nucleotides are TGTGCCAGCAGCCAAAACCTCAGGGGTATCTATGGCTACACCTTC. This sequence encodes CASSQNLRGIYGYTF. The full variable domain, its missing parts supplied by reference TRBV7-9 and TRBJ1-2, is DTGVSQNPRHKITKRGQNVTFRCDPISEHNRLYWYRQTLGQGPEFLTYFQNEAQLEKSRLLSDRFSAERPKGSFSTLEIQRTEQGDSAMYLCASSQNLRGIYGYTFGSGTRLTVV.